This TCR beta chain is drawn from a study of Ad26.COV2.S vaccination and SARS-CoV-2 variants. Study results and caveats: Reported findings describe substantial breadth in spike-specific CD8+ and CD4+ T cell responses following vaccination. Possible underestimation of total T cell responses by the TCR breadth and depth analyses was noted. Non-spike TCR breadth was similar in vaccine and placebo recipients.

V lost 4 bases and J lost 1, with 13 bases in between. The CDR3 totals 16 residues. Per germline, CDR1 MGHRA and CDR2 YSYEKL. Treatment specified: 15 to 20 received Ad26.COV2.S at low or high dose, single or two shots; about 5 received placebo; per-sample allocation not given. At day 63 after the first vaccine or placebo injection, samples were drawn. Donor was an adult aged 18-55 years in Boston. Produced via immunoSEQ multiplex PCR; TCRdb's table is partial and in-frame only. The data contain approximately 350,000 clones, around 86% of them singletons. In the case of this clone: Its antigen remains unknown.

The sample consisted of peripheral blood, taken in a trial of Ad26.COV2.S vaccine versus placebo. The origin of this receptor is a person between 18 and 65 years old who received the Ad26.COV2.S COVID-19 vaccine or a placebo. The chain has TRBV4-1 and TRBJ2-2, with TRBD2 as a possible D gene (6 bases). The CDR3 sequence: CASSPNAGGNTGELFF. In DNA form, the CDR3 reads TGCGCCAGCAGCCCCAATGCCGGGGGGAACACCGGGGAGCTGTTTTTT.